A selection of T cell receptor beta chains follows, all from one sample in a study of a mutant IDH1 vaccine in newly diagnosed glioma. Libraries were prepared by immunoSEQ multiplex PCR; TCRdb keeps only in-frame clonotypes and omits some of them. Among 80,000 to 100,000 clones listed, around 80% were seen once. Material: PBMCs, obtained from a glioma patient treated with radiotherapy, temozolomide or both. These receptors originate from a man in his forties with glioma. Both conserved end residues are part of each CDR3. The order of the fields is clone size, V gene, D gene, J gene, CDR3 protein, CDR3 DNA. D genes are given only for firm matches. Not all rows give a size; the values are once, few, many and, for expanded clones, a class.

NA	TRBV7-2	NA	TRBJ2-5	CASSPWQETQYF	TGTGCCAGCAGCCCGTGGCAAGAGACCCAGTACTTC
NA	TRBV28	NA	TRBJ2-3	CASSSEGGTDTQYF	TGTGCCAGCAGTTCAGAGGGGGGCACAGATACGCAGTATTTT
NA	TRBV11-1	NA	TRBJ2-2	CASSLGLSTGELFF	TGTGCCAGCAGCTTAGGTTTAAGTACCGGGGAGCTGTTTTTT
once	TRBV6-5	NA	TRBJ2-7	CASSYGGGNEQYF	TGTGCCAGCAGTTACGGTGGGGGAAACGAGCAGTACTTC
NA	TRBV15	TRBD2	TRBJ2-7	CATSSGLAGAYEQYF	TGTGCCACCAGCAGTGGCCTAGCGGGCGCCTACGAGCAGTACTTC
NA	TRBV27	TRBD2	TRBJ2-1	CASSSGLAGYNEQFF	TGTGCCAGCAGTTCGGGACTAGCGGGATACAATGAGCAGTTCTTC
NA	TRBV5-1	TRBD2	TRBJ2-1	CASSLIGGRNNEQFF	TGCGCCAGCAGCTTGATCGGGGGGAGAAACAATGAGCAGTTCTTC
NA	TRBV7-2	NA	TRBJ2-3	CASSLTVPDTQYF	TGTGCCAGCAGCTTAACTGTGCCAGATACGCAGTATTTT
NA	TRBV28	NA	TRBJ1-2	CASRKGWGQNYGYTF	TGTGCCAGCAGAAAAGGCTGGGGGCAAAACTATGGCTACACCTTC
NA	TRBV2	TRBD2	TRBJ2-3	CASPLTSASTDTQYF	TGTGCCAGCCCTTTGACTAGCGCCAGCACAGATACGCAGTATTTT
NA	TRBV18	NA	TRBJ2-5	CASSPQGRSRETQYF	TGTGCCAGCTCACCACAGGGACGAAGTAGGGAGACCCAGTACTTC
NA	TRBV27	TRBD2	TRBJ2-2	CASSVWLPGGLAGPGELFF	TGTGCCAGCAGCGTCTGGCTCCCGGGGGGACTAGCGGGACCCGGGGAGCTGTTTTTT
few	TRBV13	NA	TRBJ2-3	CASSSNRVGTDTQYF	TGTGCCAGCAGCTCCAATCGGGTCGGCACAGATACGCAGTATTTT
NA	TRBV2	NA	TRBJ2-1	CASSAVGGPNNEQFF	TGTGCCAGCAGTGCCGTGGGGGGGCCTAACAATGAGCAGTTCTTC